These 9 T cell receptor beta chains originate from one sample sequenced in a study of blood T cell repertoires in COVID-19. Assay: immunoSEQ multiplex PCR; the TCRdb copy retains only in-frame clones and omits some. In the table there are about 440,000 clones, about 89% of which are singletons. Material: peripheral blood. The receptors were gathered from a woman younger than 45 with acute or convalescent COVID-19.

This clone was seen once. The rearrangement joins TRBV7-2 to TRBJ2-3; the D gene is possibly TRBD2 (5 bases). This CDR3 spans 12 amino acids. Germline V lookup: CDR1 SGHTA, CDR2 FQGNSA. The ends were cut back, 2 bases at V and 7 bases at J, with 7 bases in the middle. The CDR3 reads CASSLWENTQYF. As DNA, the CDR3 is TGTGCCAGCAGCTTATGGGAGAATACGCAGTATTTT.

J is TRBJ2-3 and V is TRBV15; a weak D match, TRBD2 (6 bases). CDR1 and CDR2 from the germline V gene are LNHNV and YYDKDF (reference sequence). This CDR3 region has 15 residues. V gave up 2 bases and J gave up 2 bases, with 11 bases separating them. This chain's CDR3 is CATSRQAGLTDTQYF. As DNA, the CDR3 is TGTGCCACCAGCAGACAAGCGGGCCTCACAGATACGCAGTATTTT.

The rearrangement uses TRBV3-1 (or the pseudogene TRBV3-2) and TRBJ2-7; D unclear. Germline values: CDR1 LGHDT, CDR2 YNNKEL (reference sequence). The V end was cut by 2 bases, the J end by 0 bases, with 8 bases between. The CDR3 spans 14 residues. The CDR3: CASSQLVGSYEQYF. The CDR3 DNA reads as TGTGCCAGCAGCCAACTAGTTGGCTCCTACGAGCAGTACTTC.

The genes are TRBV29-1 and TRBJ1-3; possibly TRBD1 for D (5 bases). This CDR3 region has 13 residues. The germline CDR1 and CDR2 sequences are SQVTM and ANQGSEA. Deletions cut 6 bases from V and 4 bases from J, with 13 bases between. CDR3 protein: CSVKGAEGNTIYF. CDR3 nucleotide sequence: TGCAGCGTGAAAGGGGCAGAAGGAAACACCATATATTTT.

This sequence joins TRBV28 and TRBJ1-5, with D tentatively TRBD1 (5 bases). CDR1 is MDHEN, CDR2 SYDVKM, per germline. V lost 5 bases to trimming and J lost 2 bases, with 19 bases between them. This CDR3 region has 17 residues. The CDR3 reads CASSAGKGLRGNQPQHF. The DNA of the CDR3 is TGTGCCAGCAGTGCAGGGAAGGGTCTTCGGGGCAATCAGCCCCAGCATTTT.

The V gene is TRBV2, the J gene TRBJ1-2, with a weak D call TRBD1 (5 bases). The V gene's germline CDR1 is SNHLY and CDR2 FYNNEI. The CDR3 is made up of 12 amino acids. V gave up 5 bases and J gave up 6 bases, with 10 bases separating them. The CDR3 loop reads CASSRGINGYTF. The CDR3 nucleotides are TGTGCCAGCAGTAGGGGTATTAATGGCTACACCTTC.

This rearrangement joins TRBV2 to TRBJ1-6, with D unclear. In germline, CDR1 is SNHLY, CDR2 FYNNEI. The germline V and J ends were trimmed by 7 bases and 0 bases, with 7 bases remaining between them. CDR3 size: 14 residues. CDR3 sequence: CASKTSSYNSPLHF. CDR3 bases: TGTGCCAGCAAAACAAGCTCCTATAATTCACCCCTCCACTTT.

This chain joins TRBV6-1 and TRBJ2-5; D may be TRBD2 (6 bases). Trimming left V 1 base short and J 5 bases short, with 11 bases between. The germline CDR1 and CDR2 sequences are MNHNS and SASEGT. This CDR3 has 14 amino acids. The CDR3 sequence: CASSEGGTLETQYF. The CDR3 bases are TGTGCCAGCAGTGAAGGAGGGACTCTGGAGACCCAGTACTTC.

This chain connects TRBV28 to TRBJ2-7; 7 positions match TRBD2. V dropped 8 bases and J dropped 4; count of bases not matched to a gene: 8. The CDR3 runs 13 residues. From germline, CDR1 is MDHEN and CDR2 SYDVKM. DNA for the CDR3: TGTGCCAGCGGGAAGCGGGATACTTACGAGCAGTACTTC. Its translation is CASGKRDTYEQYF.